The 17 T cell receptor beta chains below were found in one sample sequenced in a study of cytomegalovirus exposure and HLA in healthy donors. PCR was performed using 60 Vbeta and 13 Jbeta primers. The data were produced by immunoSEQ multiplex PCR, yet TCRdb's version contains in-frame clones alone and is incomplete. Of approximately 130,000 clones in the sample, about 85% were seen once. The sequenced sample was PBMCs. Receptors originate from a woman in her thirties in good health and CMV-seropositive.

This clone was found a few times. The V and J genes are TRBV10-2 and TRBJ2-4, with TRBD2 identical over 7 bases. V lost 8 bases, J lost 6 bases, and 4 bases stayed unmatched. The CDR3 loop spans 12 amino acids. Germline CDR1 and CDR2: WSHSY and SAAADI. The CDR3 coding sequence is TGCGCCAGCGGGGCTAGCGGAAACATTCAGTACTTC. Its protein is CASGASGNIQYF.

This clone has only one observation. The V and J genes are TRBV6-4 and TRBJ1-6; the D gene is possibly TRBD1 (6 bases). This CDR3 comprises 13 residues. Germline-derived CDR1 and CDR2 are MRHNA and SNTAGT. The V end was cut by 3 bases, the J end by 7 bases, with 7 bases between. The CDR3 DNA reads as TGTGCCAGCAGTGAGGACAGCAATTCACCCCTCCACTTT. Encoded protein: CASSEDSNSPLHF.

In this sample, this clone turned up a few times. The rearrangement joins TRBV6-5 to TRBJ2-2; weak D call: TRBD2 (6 bases). There are 13 residues in the CDR3. V gave up 5 bases and J gave up 8 bases, with 12 bases separating them. Germline loops: CDR1 MNHEY, CDR2 SVGAGI. CDR3 bases: TGTGCCAGCAGTATACTAGCAGGGGGGGAGCTGTTTTTT. This translates into CASSILAGGELFF.

The CDR3 loop reads CASSQGEGGSEQYF. The CDR3 DNA sequence: TGTGCCAGCAGCCAAGGGGAGGGTGGGAGCGAGCAGTACTTC. The chain uses TRBV4-2 and TRBJ2-7; 7 bases line up with TRBD2. This CDR3 is built from 14 residues. Germline V gene lookup returns CDR1 LGHNA and CDR2 YNFKEQ. V gave up 1 base and J gave up 6 bases; unmatched junction bases: 6.

CDR3 coding DNA: TGTGCCAGCAGTGAATGGGAGTTAAGGACTGAAGCTTTCTTT. Its translation is CASSEWELRTEAFF. This rearrangement joins TRBV2 to TRBJ1-1; no reliable D call. The V and J ends lost 2 bases and 5 bases respectively, with 12 bases between them. CDR1 is SNHLY and CDR2 is FYNNEI in the germline V gene. This CDR3 spans 14 amino acids.

V and J are TRBV5-1 and TRBJ2-5; 7 bases line up with TRBD1. After removal of 7 bases from V and 5 bases from J, the junction contained 8 bases not matched to a gene. Germline assignment: CDR1 SGHRS and CDR2 YFSETQ. The CDR3 runs 13 residues. CDR3 amino acids: CASGYRGKETQYF. For the CDR3, the DNA is TGCGCCAGCGGATACAGGGGAAAGGAGACCCAGTACTTC.

The CDR3: CASSEKRRLAGENEQFF. DNA for the CDR3: TGTGCCAGCAGTGAAAAGAGGAGACTAGCGGGAGAGAATGAGCAGTTCTTC. The genes are TRBV6-1 and TRBJ2-1, with 12 bases fitting TRBD2. CDR1 is MNHNS and CDR2 is SASEGT in the germline V gene. The CDR3 has 17 residues. V was clipped by 2 bases and J by 7 bases; unmatched bases: 9.

The CDR3 is CAIRREGSSYNSPLHF. The CDR3 nucleotides read TGTGCCATCAGGCGGGAGGGTAGCTCCTATAATTCACCCCTCCACTTT. The chain links TRBV10-3 to TRBJ1-6; no clear D. The CDR3 runs 16 residues. The V end lost 6 bases, the J end lost 0 bases, and 12 bases lay between the germline ends. Per germline, CDR1 ENHRY and CDR2 SYGVKD.

The chain combines TRBV28 with TRBJ1-2, with D possibly being TRBD1 (5 bases). CDR3 length equals 14 residues. Trimming shortened V by 6 bases and J by 4 bases, and 15 bases separated the two germline ends. CDR1 and CDR2 from the germline V gene are MDHEN and SYDVKM. CDR3 protein: CASSSRAGFYGYTF. The CDR3 DNA reads as TGTGCCAGCAGCTCTCGAGCAGGGTTCTATGGCTACACCTTC.

The chain links TRBV6-1 to TRBJ1-6; TRBD1 matches at 9 bases. CDR3 size: 16 residues. Germline V lookup: CDR1 MNHNS, CDR2 SASEGT. Trimming cost V 1 base and J 4 bases; bases outside gene matches: 2. CDR3 in amino acids: CASSEGGTGYNSPLHF. The CDR3 bases are TGTGCCAGCAGTGAAGGCGGGACAGGGTATAATTCACCCCTCCACTTT.

V gene TRBV10-3 combines with J gene TRBJ1-1; no clear D gene. The CDR3 is 13 amino acids. The V gene's germline CDR1 is ENHRY and CDR2 SYGVKD. Between the trimmed V and J ends, which lost 2 bases and 7 bases, there was a span of 11 bases. The CDR3 nucleotides read TGTGCCATCAGTGAGCGGGAAACGGGTGAAGCTTTCTTT. It codes for CAISERETGEAFF.

This chain uses TRBV30 with TRBJ2-7; 7 positions agree with TRBD1. There are 13 residues in the CDR3. Germline CDR1 reads GTSNPN; CDR2 reads SVGIG (reference sequence). The V and J ends lost 0 bases and 4 bases, in that order; junction bases with no gene match: 3. Here the CDR3 reads CAWSVGRGYEQYF. The CDR3, as DNA: TGTGCCTGGAGTGTAGGCAGGGGGTACGAGCAGTACTTC.

The J gene is TRBJ2-7, the V gene TRBV5-1; 9 nucleotides align to TRBD1. Trimming removed 3 bases from V and 2 bases from J; junction bases left unmatched: 6. CDR1 is SGHRS and CDR2 is YFSETQ in the germline V gene. The CDR3 contains 15 residues. The CDR3 spells CASSYLQGAPYEQYF. The CDR3 DNA reads as TGCGCCAGCAGCTACTTACAGGGGGCTCCCTACGAGCAGTACTTC.

The table lists this clone with a count of one. This sequence joins TRBV28 and TRBJ2-3; D not resolved. Trimming pared 3 bases from V and 6 bases from J, leaving 10 bases between. Germline CDR1 is MDHEN and CDR2 is SYDVKM. This CDR3 region has 13 residues. CDR3 sequence reads: CASSFPLRDTQYF. The CDR3 bases are TGTGCCAGCAGTTTCCCTCTCAGGGATACGCAGTATTTT.

This clone has a single count. V usage is TRBV6-1 and J usage is TRBJ2-3; 9 nucleotides match TRBD2. CDR3 length: 15 residues. CDR1 and CDR2 (germline): MNHNS, SASEGT. V dropped 9 bases and J dropped 1; count of bases not matched to a gene: 8. The CDR3 here is CASLFSGGGTDTQYF. CDR3 nucleotide sequence: TGTGCCAGTTTATTTAGCGGGGGAGGCACAGATACGCAGTATTTT.

This chain links TRBV30 with TRBJ1-4; D is ambiguous. The V end lost 5 bases, the J end lost 1 base, and 11 bases lay between the germline ends. The length of the CDR3 is 14 residues. Per the germline V gene, CDR1 is GTSNPN and CDR2 is SVGIG (reference sequence). CDR3 DNA sequence: TGTGCCTGGTCTACCCTTTTAACTAATGAAAAACTGTTTTTT. The encoded protein is CAWSTLLTNEKLFF.

The V and J genes are TRBV18 and TRBJ2-5; perhaps TRBD2 as D (5 bases). This CDR3 is built from 15 residues. Trimming shortened V by 7 bases and J by 5 bases, and 20 bases separated the two germline ends. Per the germline V gene, CDR1 is KGHSH and CDR2 is LQKENI. The CDR3 protein is CASCPTSGSQETQYF. The DNA of the CDR3 is TGTGCCAGCTGTCCGACCTCGGGGAGTCAGGAGACCCAGTACTTC. Supplemented by reference TRBV18 and TRBJ2-5, the full variable domain reads NAGVMQNPRHLVRRRGQEARLRCSPMKGHSHVYWYRQLPEEGLKFMVYLQKENIIDESGMPKERFSAEFPKEGPSILRIQQVVRGDSAAYFCASCPTSGSQETQYFGPGTRLLVL.